This entry is about one T cell receptor (beta chain). Repertoires were generated with immunoSEQ multiplex PCR, while TCRdb's copy carries only in-frame clones and drops some. The sample has 200,000 to 250,000 clones, 65% to 90% seen once. The data belong to a study of blood T cell repertoires in COVID-19. Study in general: The United States, Italy and Spain provided the acute and convalescent COVID-19 samples.

The CDR3 runs to 17 residues. The V end was cut by 4 bases, the J end by 5 bases, with 21 bases between. The V gene's germline CDR1 is SGHRS and CDR2 YFSETQ. V and J are TRBV5-1 and TRBJ1-4, with a weak D call TRBD1 (5 bases). Sequenced sample: PBMCs or T cells enriched from blood (not recorded which). This receptor was obtained from a woman in her fifties or sixties with acute COVID-19. CDR3 nucleotide sequence: TGCGCCAGCAGCCGGTGGACAAACGGGCCAGGAAATGAAAAACTGTTTTTT. Protein product: CASSRWTNGPGNEKLFF.